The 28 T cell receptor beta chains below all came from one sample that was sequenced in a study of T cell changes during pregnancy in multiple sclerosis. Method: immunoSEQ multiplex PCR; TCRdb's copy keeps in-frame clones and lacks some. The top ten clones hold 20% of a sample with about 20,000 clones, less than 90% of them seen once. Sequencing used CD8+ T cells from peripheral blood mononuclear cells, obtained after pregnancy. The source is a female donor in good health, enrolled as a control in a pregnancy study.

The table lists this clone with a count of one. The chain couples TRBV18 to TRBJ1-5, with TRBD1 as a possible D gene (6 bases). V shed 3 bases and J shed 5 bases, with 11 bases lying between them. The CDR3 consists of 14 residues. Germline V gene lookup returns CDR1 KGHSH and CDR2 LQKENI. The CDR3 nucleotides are TGTGCCAGCTCACCTTCAGGGGTAGATCAGCCCCAGCATTTT. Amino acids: CASSPSGVDQPQHF.

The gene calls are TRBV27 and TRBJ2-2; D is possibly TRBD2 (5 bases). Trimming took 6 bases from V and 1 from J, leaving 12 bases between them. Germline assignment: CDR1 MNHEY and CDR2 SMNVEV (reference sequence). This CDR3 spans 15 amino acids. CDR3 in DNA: TGTGCCAGCAGACAACAACTAGTGAACACCGGGGAGCTGTTTTTT. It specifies CASRQQLVNTGELFF.

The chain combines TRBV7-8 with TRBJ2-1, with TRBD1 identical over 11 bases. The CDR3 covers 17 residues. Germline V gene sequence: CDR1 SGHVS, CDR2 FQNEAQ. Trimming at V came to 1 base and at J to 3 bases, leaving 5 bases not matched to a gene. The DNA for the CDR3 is TGTGCCAGCAGCTTAGGGTCCGGGACAGGGGGCTACAATGAGCAGTTCTTC. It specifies CASSLGSGTGGYNEQFF.

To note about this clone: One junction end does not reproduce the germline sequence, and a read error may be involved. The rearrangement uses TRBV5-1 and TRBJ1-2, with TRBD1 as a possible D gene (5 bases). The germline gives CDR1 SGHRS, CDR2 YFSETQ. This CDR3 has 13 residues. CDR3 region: CASSLARQGKLCF. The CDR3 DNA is TGCGCCAGCAGCTTGGCCAGGCAGGGAAAGTTGTGCTTC.

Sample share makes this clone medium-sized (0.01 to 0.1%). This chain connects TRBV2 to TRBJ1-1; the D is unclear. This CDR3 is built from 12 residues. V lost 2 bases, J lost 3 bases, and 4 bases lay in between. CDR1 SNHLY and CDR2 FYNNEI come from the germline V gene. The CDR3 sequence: CASSESDTEAFF. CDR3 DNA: TGTGCCAGCAGTGAATCCGACACTGAAGCTTTCTTT.

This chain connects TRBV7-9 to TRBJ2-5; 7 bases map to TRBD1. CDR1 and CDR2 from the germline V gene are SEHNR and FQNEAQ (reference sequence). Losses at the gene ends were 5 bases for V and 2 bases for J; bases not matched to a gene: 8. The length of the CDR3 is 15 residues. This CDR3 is CASSPPGTAQETQYF. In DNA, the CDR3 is TGTGCCAGCAGCCCCCCGGGGACAGCGCAAGAGACCCAGTACTTC.

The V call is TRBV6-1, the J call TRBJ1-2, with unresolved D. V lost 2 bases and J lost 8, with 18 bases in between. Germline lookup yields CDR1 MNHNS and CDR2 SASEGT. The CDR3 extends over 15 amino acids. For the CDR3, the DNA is TGTGCCAGCAGTGAATTTGCGGGAGCCTTAGGGGGCTACACCTTC. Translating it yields CASSEFAGALGGYTF.

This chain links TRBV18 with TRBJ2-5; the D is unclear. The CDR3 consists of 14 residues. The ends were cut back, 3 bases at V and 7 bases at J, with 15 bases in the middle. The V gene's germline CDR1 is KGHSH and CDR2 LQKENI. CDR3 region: CASSPAWQEGTQYF. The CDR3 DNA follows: TGTGCCAGCTCACCGGCCTGGCAGGAAGGGACCCAGTACTTC.

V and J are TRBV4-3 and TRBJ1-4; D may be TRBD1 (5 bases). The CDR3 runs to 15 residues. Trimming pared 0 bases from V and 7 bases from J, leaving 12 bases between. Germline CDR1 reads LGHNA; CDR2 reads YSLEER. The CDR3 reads CASSQDTLRGEKLFF. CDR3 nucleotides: TGCGCCAGCAGCCAAGATACCCTAAGGGGTGAAAAACTGTTTTTT.

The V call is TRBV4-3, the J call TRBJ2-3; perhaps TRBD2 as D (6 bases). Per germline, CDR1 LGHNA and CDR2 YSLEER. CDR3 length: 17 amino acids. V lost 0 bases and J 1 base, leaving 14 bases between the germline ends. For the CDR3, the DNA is TGCGCCAGCAGCCAAGATCCCATCGGGGGTGGCACAGATACGCAGTATTTT. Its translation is CASSQDPIGGGTDTQYF.

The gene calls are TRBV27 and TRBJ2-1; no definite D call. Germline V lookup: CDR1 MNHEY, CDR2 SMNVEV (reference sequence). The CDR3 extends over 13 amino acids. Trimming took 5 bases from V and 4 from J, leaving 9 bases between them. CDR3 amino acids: CASSITGYNEQFF. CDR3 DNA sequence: TGTGCCAGCAGTATAACGGGTTACAATGAGCAGTTCTTC.

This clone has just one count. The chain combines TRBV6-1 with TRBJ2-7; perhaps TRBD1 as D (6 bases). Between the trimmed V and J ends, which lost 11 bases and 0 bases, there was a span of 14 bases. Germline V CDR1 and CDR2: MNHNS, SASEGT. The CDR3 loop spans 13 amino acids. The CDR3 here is CAGNRANSYEQYF. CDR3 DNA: TGTGCCGGAAACAGGGCCAACTCCTACGAGCAGTACTTC.

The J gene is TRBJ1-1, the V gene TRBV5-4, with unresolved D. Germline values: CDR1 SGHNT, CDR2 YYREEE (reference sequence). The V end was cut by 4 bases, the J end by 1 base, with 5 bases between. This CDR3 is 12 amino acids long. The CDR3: CASSPGNTEAFF. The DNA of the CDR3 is TGTGCCAGCAGCCCGGGGAACACTGAAGCTTTCTTT.

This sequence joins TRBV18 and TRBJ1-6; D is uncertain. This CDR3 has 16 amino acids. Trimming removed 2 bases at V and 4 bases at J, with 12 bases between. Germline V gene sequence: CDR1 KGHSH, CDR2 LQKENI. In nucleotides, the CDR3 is TGTGCCAGCTCACCAACGGGGTGGAGATATAATTCACCCCTCCACTTT. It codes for CASSPTGWRYNSPLHF.

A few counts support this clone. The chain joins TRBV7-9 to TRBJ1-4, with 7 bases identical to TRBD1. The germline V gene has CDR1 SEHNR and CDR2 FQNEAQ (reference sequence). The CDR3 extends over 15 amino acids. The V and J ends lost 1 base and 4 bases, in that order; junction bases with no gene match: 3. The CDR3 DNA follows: TGTGCCAGCAGCTTAGACAGGGGAAGTAATGAAAAACTGTTTTTT. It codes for CASSLDRGSNEKLFF.

This chain's CDR3 is CASSLRATALDYGYTF. The CDR3 DNA sequence: TGTGCCAGCAGCTTGAGGGCGACTGCATTGGACTATGGCTACACCTTC. The chain couples TRBV13 to TRBJ1-2; D is uncertain. Germline V lookup: CDR1 PRHDT, CDR2 FYEKMQ (reference sequence). The CDR3 is 16 amino acids. V was clipped by 3 bases and J by 3 bases, with 17 bases between them.

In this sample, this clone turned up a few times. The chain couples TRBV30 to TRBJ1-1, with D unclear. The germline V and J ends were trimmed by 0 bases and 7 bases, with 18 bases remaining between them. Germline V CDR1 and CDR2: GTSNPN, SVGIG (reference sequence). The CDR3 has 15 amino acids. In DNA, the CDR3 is TGTGCCTGGAGTGTAGACGCGTGGGCGACACTTGAAGCTTTCTTT. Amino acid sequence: CAWSVDAWATLEAFF.

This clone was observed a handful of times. This CDR3 reads CASSLVRNTEAFF. For the CDR3, the DNA is TGTGCCAGCAGTTTAGTCAGGAACACTGAAGCTTTCTTT. The chain combines TRBV27 with TRBJ1-1; D gene uncertain. Germline values: CDR1 MNHEY, CDR2 SMNVEV (reference sequence). CDR3 length: 13 amino acids. V dropped 2 bases and J dropped 1 base, with 5 bases sitting between them.

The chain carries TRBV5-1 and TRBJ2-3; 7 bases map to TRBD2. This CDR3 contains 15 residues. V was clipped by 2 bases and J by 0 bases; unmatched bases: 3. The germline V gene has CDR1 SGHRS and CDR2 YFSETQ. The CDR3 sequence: CASSFLADSTDTQYF. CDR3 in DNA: TGCGCCAGCAGCTTTCTAGCGGATAGCACAGATACGCAGTATTTT.

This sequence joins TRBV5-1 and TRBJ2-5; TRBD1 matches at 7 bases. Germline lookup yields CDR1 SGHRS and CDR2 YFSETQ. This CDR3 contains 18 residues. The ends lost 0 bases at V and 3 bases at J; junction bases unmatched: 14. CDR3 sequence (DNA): TGCGCCAGCAGCTTGGGAGGCCGAGGGGGCCAGGGAGAAGAGACCCAGTACTTC. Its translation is CASSLGGRGGQGEETQYF.

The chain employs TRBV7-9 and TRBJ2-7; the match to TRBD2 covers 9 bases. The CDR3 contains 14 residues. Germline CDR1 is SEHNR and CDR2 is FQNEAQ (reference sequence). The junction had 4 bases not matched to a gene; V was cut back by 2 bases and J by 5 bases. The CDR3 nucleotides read TGTGCCAGCAGCTTAACCGGGACTAGCAACGAGCAGTACTTC. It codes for CASSLTGTSNEQYF.

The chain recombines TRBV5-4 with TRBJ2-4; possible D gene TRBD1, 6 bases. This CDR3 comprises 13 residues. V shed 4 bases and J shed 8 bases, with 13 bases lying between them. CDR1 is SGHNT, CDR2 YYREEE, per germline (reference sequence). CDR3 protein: CASSLGTSDIQYF. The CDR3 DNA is TGTGCCAGCAGCCTAGGGACATCGGACATTCAGTACTTC.

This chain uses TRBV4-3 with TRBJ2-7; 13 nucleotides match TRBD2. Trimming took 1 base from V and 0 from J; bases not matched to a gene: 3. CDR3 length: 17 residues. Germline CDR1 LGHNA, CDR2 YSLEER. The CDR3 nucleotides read TGCGCCAGCAGCCAAGGACTAGCGGGGGGTTACTCCTACGAGCAGTACTTC. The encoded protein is CASSQGLAGGYSYEQYF.

The CDR3 here is CASSLADPEGYGSYEQYF. In DNA form, the CDR3 reads TGCGCCAGCAGCTTGGCGGACCCGGAGGGATACGGCTCCTACGAGCAGTACTTC. V gene TRBV5-1 combines with J gene TRBJ2-5; a possible D gene is TRBD2 (6 bases). The J call may be wrong; the DNA end is better matched by TRBJ2-7. This CDR3 is built from 18 residues. Germline V gives CDR1 SGHRS, CDR2 YFSETQ.

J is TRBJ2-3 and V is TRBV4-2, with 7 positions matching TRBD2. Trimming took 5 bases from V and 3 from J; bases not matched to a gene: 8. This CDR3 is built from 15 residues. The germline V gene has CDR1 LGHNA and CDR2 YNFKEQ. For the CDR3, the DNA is TGTGCCAGCAGCTTCACCCTCGGGGGGACAGATACGCAGTATTTT. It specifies CASSFTLGGTDTQYF.

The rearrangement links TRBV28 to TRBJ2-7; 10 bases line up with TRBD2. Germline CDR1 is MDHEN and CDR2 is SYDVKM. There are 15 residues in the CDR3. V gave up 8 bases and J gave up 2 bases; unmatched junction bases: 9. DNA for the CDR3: TGTGCCAGCCAACCTAGCGGGGGCGACCCCTACGAGCAGTACTTC. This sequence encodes CASQPSGGDPYEQYF. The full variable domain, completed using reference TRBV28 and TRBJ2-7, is DVKVTQSSRYLVKRTGEKVFLECVQDMDHENMFWYRQDPGLGLRLIYFSYDVKMKEKGDIPEGYSVSREKKERFSLILESASTNQTSMYLCASQPSGGDPYEQYFGPGTRLTVT.

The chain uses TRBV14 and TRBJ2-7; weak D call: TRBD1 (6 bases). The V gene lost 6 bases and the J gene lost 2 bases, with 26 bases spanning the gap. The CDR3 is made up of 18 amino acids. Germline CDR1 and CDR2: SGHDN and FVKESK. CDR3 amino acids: CASRHQSGWGPAPYEQYF. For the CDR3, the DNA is TGTGCCAGCAGGCACCAATCTGGTTGGGGGCCGGCTCCCTACGAGCAGTACTTC.

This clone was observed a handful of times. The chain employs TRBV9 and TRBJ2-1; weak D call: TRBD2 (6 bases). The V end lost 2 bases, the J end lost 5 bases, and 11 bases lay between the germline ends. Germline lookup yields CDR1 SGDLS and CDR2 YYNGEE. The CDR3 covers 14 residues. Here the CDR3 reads CASSVAGSHNEQFF. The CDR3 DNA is TGTGCCAGCAGCGTCGCGGGGTCTCACAATGAGCAGTTCTTC.